A single T cell receptor beta chain is shown here with its context. The antigen this receptor binds is unknown. The sample holds no much larger clone one base away, and base qualities are not on file. For the CD8 naive samples, CD45RO-negative cells were positively selected for CCR7, yielding a CD45RA+CCR7+ population from which TemRA cells were excluded. Donors were healthy HIV-negative adults with no recently reported acute infections or vaccinations. Every donor was a Caucasian adult residing in Nashville, Tennessee, USA. After blood collection by leukapheresis, PBMCs were isolated using Ficoll-Histopaque density gradient centrifugation and then cryopreserved in the vapor phase of liquid nitrogen. Analytical flow cytometry was used to check the purity and quantity of each magnetically sorted T cell population. Each sorted fraction had its genomic DNA isolated and then quantified by UV absorbance on a Nanodrop 2000c.

This entry belongs to a study of shared clonotypes between healthy human individuals (dated by TCRdb to the early 2020s). A note on the overall study: The cohort included a few men and a couple of women between 18 and 49 years of age. To increase sequencing depth and limit assay-specific biases, different laboratories used diverse techniques to prepare libraries and sequence TCR repertoires. Per donor, leukapheresis produced somewhere between about 0.94 and 9 billion PBMCs. For each donor, three plates each were used for CD4 naive and CD4 memory, two plates were used for CD8 naive, and one plate was used for CD8 memory. Blood TCR repertoires of roughly five healthy adults were deeply sequenced to estimate repertoire size and the extent of clonotype sharing between individuals.

General study outcomes and caveats: Sampling was limited to blood, and TCR repertoires in tissue likely differ from TCR repertoires in blood. Because the study included only a small number of donors, the genetic and exposure-history diversity represented was limited. Naive subsets generally had larger estimated clonotype richness than memory subsets. When a few donors were compared, the shared fraction of clonotypes was about 5.2% for naive CD4, approximately 3.5% for naive CD8, more than 2% for memory CD4, and less than 0.45% for memory CD8. Clonotypes shared by all four sorted-subset donors showed higher generation probabilities than non-shared clonotypes. Based on pairwise subsampling, the degree of clonotype sharing among donors was expected to be affected by sequencing depth. Rarefaction of sorted-subset datasets indicated incomplete sequencing despite the large sequencing depth.

Using the deep immunoSEQ assay, TCR CDR3 regions were amplified from genomic DNA by multiplex PCR. Extracted genomic DNA from each cell subset was spread evenly across all wells of several immunoSEQ 96-well plates, with each plate serving as a replicate. Each replicate PCR for sorted subsets received roughly 200 ng genomic DNA, equal to some 32,000 T cell genomes. Purified libraries were measured with a Qubit 3.0 fluorometer, size-checked on a Bioanalyzer 2100, and measured again with the KAPA Library Quantification kit. Every immunoSEQ 96-well plate was sequenced on a separate single-read 150-cycle Illumina NextSeq 550 flow cell. In the authors' own workflow: Because only junctional sequences without quality scores were contained in the immunoSEQ output, filtering matching that applied to full-length reads could not be performed. Sequences were annotated with PyIR, a Python wrapper for IgBLAST v1.9, and V/J genes and CDR3 were assigned using IMGT germline references. Reads were filtered out if the reads had weak V/J assignments (E-value above 1e-6), no CDR3, stop codons, out-of-frame junctions, or ambiguous translated residues. V3J clonotypes were defined as sequences sharing an identical inferred V gene, J gene, and CDR3 amino acid sequence. To compute the percentage overlap between repertoires, the number of shared unique clonotypes was divided by the size of the smaller repertoire. RTK rarefaction, the Chao1 estimator, and Recon v2.1 estimates of unobserved clonotypes were used to assess repertoire richness. Generation probabilities were computed with OLGA for all TCRbeta clonotypes obtained by the gDNA method from several donors. This is the immuneACCESS table as TCRdb keeps it, with only in-frame sequences that have V and J called. A part of the clones is gone; compared with another copy, unresolved V genes explain less than half, and the rest is unexplained. V, J and clone size reflect that table, while D and trimming were determined from the DNA. For this sample the table gives roughly 2.1 million clones, of which 85% to 95% were detected only once. More than 1.5% of the sample rests with the top ten.

The receptor was derived from a man aged 18 to 35 in good health. Some clones in this sample may be carry-over from other donors' samples. Specimen: naive CD8+ T cells from PBMCs. The cell subset or site label here, explained by the study, means: CD45RA+CCR7+.

The CDR3 in this case is CASSSLAGGVDEQFF. The sequenced DNA is TGTGCCAGCAGTTCACTAGCGGGAGGAGTCGATGAGCAGTTCTTC. Recombination joined TRBV6-5 with TRBJ2-1; TRBD2 aligns with 12 central bases. Sequences MNHEY (CDR1) and SVGAGI (CDR2) are obtained from the germline V gene. From cysteine to phenylalanine, the CDR3 is 15 amino acids long. Just CDR3 DNA is preserved here, 45 bases in frame from base 1. At the junction V is shortened by 4 bases and J by 8 bases; bases outside the gene matches: 6.